One and the same sample provided the 7 T cell receptor beta chains below, sequenced in a study of shared clonotypes between healthy human individuals. Produced via immunoSEQ multiplex PCR; TCRdb's table is partial and in-frame only. The data show some 2,100,000 clones, more than 85% seen once. Naivety among CD8 cells was defined by CD45RO negativity and positive CCR7 selection, thereby excluding terminally differentiated effector memory CD45RA+ cells. The sequenced material came from naive CD8+ T cells from PBMCs. The receptors stem from a man aged 18 to 30 in good health. Some clones in this sample may be carry-over from other donors' samples.

The chain joins TRBV11-2 to TRBJ2-7; a weak D match, TRBD2 (5 bases). Germline V lookup: CDR1 SGHAT, CDR2 FQNNGV. This CDR3 contains 14 residues. Trimming pared 5 bases from V and 6 bases from J, leaving 17 bases between. CDR3 sequence: CASSRWEKLGEQYF. The CDR3 DNA sequence: TGTGCCAGCAGCCGTTGGGAGAAGTTGGGCGAGCAGTACTTC.

The rearrangement joins TRBV10-3 to TRBJ2-5; 8 nucleotides align to TRBD1. Unmatched junction bases numbered 8, after V lost 6 bases and J lost 5 bases. Germline-derived CDR1 and CDR2 are ENHRY and SYGVKD. The CDR3 has 14 residues. The CDR3 spells CAIREDRGRETQYF. CDR3 nucleotides: TGTGCCATCAGGGAAGACAGGGGCCGGGAGACCCAGTACTTC.

The gene calls are TRBV19 and TRBJ2-3, with TRBD2 matching 15 bases. The V gene end was trimmed by 3 bases and the J gene end by 3 bases; junction bases not matched to a gene: 7. Germline CDR1 is LNHDA and CDR2 is SQIVND (reference sequence). The CDR3 has 18 amino acids. CDR3 nucleotide sequence: TGTGCCAGTAGTATTCTACCGGGACTAGCGGGAGGAACAGATACGCAGTATTTT. Encoded protein: CASSILPGLAGGTDTQYF.

This chain links TRBV11-2 with TRBJ1-1, with D possibly being TRBD1 (5 bases). The V gene lost 6 bases and the J gene lost 4 bases, with 15 bases spanning the gap. In germline, CDR1 is SGHAT, CDR2 FQNNGV. This CDR3 is 14 amino acids long. CDR3 sequence: CASSYEGPGTEAFF. For the CDR3, the DNA is TGTGCCAGCAGTTATGAGGGGCCGGGCACTGAAGCTTTCTTT.

In this sample, this clone turned up once. The chain combines TRBV5-1 with TRBJ1-2, with D perhaps TRBD1 (5 bases). Germline CDR1 SGHRS, CDR2 YFSETQ. The CDR3 covers 12 residues. Trimming left V 4 bases short and J 4 bases short, with 8 bases between. The CDR3 is CASSGGVYGYTF. CDR3 coding DNA: TGCGCCAGCAGCGGGGGAGTCTATGGCTACACCTTC.

CDR3 DNA sequence: TGTGCCAGTAGTCTCCCGGGAGCCACCGGGGAGCTGTTTTTT. Encoded protein: CASSLPGATGELFF. The chain combines TRBV19 with TRBJ2-2, with D possibly being TRBD2 (6 bases). Germline V gives CDR1 LNHDA, CDR2 SQIVND (reference sequence). The CDR3 extends over 14 amino acids. Trimming took 5 bases from V and 4 from J, leaving 11 bases between them.

CDR3: CASSSPRGAGDTQYF. The CDR3 nucleotides read TGTGCCAGCAGCTCCCCCCGGGGAGCGGGAGATACGCAGTATTTT. The V call is TRBV7-6, the J call TRBJ2-3; D is possibly TRBD2 (6 bases). V lost 4 bases, J lost 5 bases, and 16 bases lay in between. Per the germline V gene, CDR1 is SGHVS and CDR2 is FNYEAQ. CDR3 size: 15 residues.